The 25 T cell receptor beta chains presented below share a single source sample, sequenced in a study of OX40 agonist ivuxolimab in advanced cancers. Assay: immunoSEQ multiplex PCR; the TCRdb copy retains only in-frame clones and omits some. The table has roughly 79,000 clones, less than 85% seen once; the top ten hold around 0.51%. The sequencing used CD4+ or CD8+ T cells sorted from blood, collected in a trial of the OX40 agonist ivuxolimab. The receptors derive from an adult with an advanced solid tumor such as melanoma, head and neck, liver or kidney cancer.

The V gene is TRBV4-3, the J gene TRBJ1-2, with 10 bases lining up with TRBD1. The V segment lost 4 bases and the J segment 4 bases; nucleotides outside the gene matches: 21. CDR3 size: 20 residues. Germline CDR1 reads LGHNA; CDR2 reads YSLEER. The CDR3 bases are TGCGCCAGCAGCCGTAACCTTGCCGGGACAGGGGAGGCCATTTTCTATGGCTACACCTTC. Its protein product is CASSRNLAGTGEAIFYGYTF.

The chain combines TRBV7-2 with TRBJ1-5; tentatively, D is TRBD1 (5 bases). CDR1 and CDR2 from the germline V gene are SGHTA and FQGNSA. The CDR3 spans 14 residues. The V end was cut by 1 base, the J end by 5 bases, with 9 bases between. Here the CDR3 DNA reads TGTGCCAGCAGCTTAGAGGGGTCCGATCAGCCCCAGCATTTT. Residues: CASSLEGSDQPQHF.

This clone was observed a single time. The chain uses TRBV28 and TRBJ2-1, with unresolved D. V was trimmed by 6 bases and J by 10 bases, leaving 10 bases between them. Per germline, CDR1 MDHEN and CDR2 SYDVKM. The CDR3 length is 11 residues. The CDR3 reads CASRAIGEQFF. The CDR3 DNA reads TGTGCCAGCAGGGCCATAGGGGAGCAGTTCTTC.

The chain couples TRBV7-9 to TRBJ2-5; D may correspond to TRBD1 or TRBD2 (5 bases each). V was trimmed by 2 bases and J by 7 bases, leaving 17 bases between them. The CDR3 spans 15 residues. Germline V gene sequence: CDR1 SEHNR, CDR2 FQNEAQ (reference sequence). The CDR3 sequence: CASSLRTRDRGTQYF. CDR3 DNA: TGTGCCAGCAGCTTAAGAACCCGGGACCGCGGGACCCAGTACTTC. Full variable domain (remainder filled in from reference TRBV7-9 and TRBJ2-5): DTGVSQNPRHKITKRGQNVTFRCDPISEHNRLYWYRQTLGQGPEFLTYFQNEAQLEKSRLLSDRFSAERPKGSFSTLEIQRTEQGDSAMYLCASSLRTRDRGTQYFGPGTRLLVL.

The gene calls are TRBV30 and TRBJ1-1; D is undetermined. The germline gives CDR1 GTSNPN, CDR2 SVGIG (reference sequence). Between the trimmed V and J ends, which lost 0 bases and 1 base, there was a span of 9 bases. The CDR3 runs 14 residues. The CDR3 protein is CAWSVARANTEAFF. Written as DNA, the CDR3 is TGTGCCTGGAGTGTAGCTCGGGCGAACACTGAAGCTTTCTTT.

This chain connects TRBV7-9 to TRBJ1-1; no definite D call. This CDR3 has 13 residues. V lost 1 base and J lost 1, with 4 bases in between. Germline V gene sequence: CDR1 SEHNR, CDR2 FQNEAQ (reference sequence). The CDR3 DNA reads as TGTGCCAGCAGCTTAGTTCAGAACACTGAAGCTTTCTTT. Its protein product is CASSLVQNTEAFF.

V and J are TRBV5-6 and TRBJ1-5, with D hard to call. The CDR3 has 12 amino acids. Germline values: CDR1 SGHDT, CDR2 YYEEEE. V lost 3 bases to trimming and J lost 5 bases, with 6 bases between them. The CDR3 bases are TGTGCCAGCAGCTACCGGGATCAGCCCCAGCATTTT. It encodes CASSYRDQPQHF.

The chain couples TRBV4-1 to TRBJ1-2, with a possible D match to TRBD1 (6 bases). This CDR3 region has 15 residues. V was clipped by 0 bases and J by 5 bases, with 13 bases between them. Germline loops: CDR1 MGHRA, CDR2 YSYEKL. The CDR3 DNA is TGCGCCAGCAGCCAAGATCACAGGGCGACTTATGGCTACACCTTC. Translating it yields CASSQDHRATYGYTF.

CDR3 loop: CASSIQALLGGDTQYF. The DNA for the CDR3 is TGTGCCAGTAGTATCCAAGCCCTACTAGGTGGGGATACGCAGTATTTT. The chain is built from TRBV19 and TRBJ2-3; possibly TRBD2 for D (5 bases). V was clipped by 3 bases and J by 6 bases, with 19 bases between them. The CDR3 runs 16 residues. The germline gives CDR1 LNHDA, CDR2 SQIVND (reference sequence).

The chain couples TRBV11-2 to TRBJ2-7, with D uncertain. CDR1 is SGHAT and CDR2 is FQNNGV in the germline V gene. V dropped 3 bases and J dropped 4 bases, with 10 bases sitting between them. CDR3 size: 13 residues. The DNA for the CDR3 is TGTGCCAGCAGCTTTTCGGACGGTTACGAGCAGTACTTC. This gives the protein CASSFSDGYEQYF. The variable domain in full, with the rest retrieved from reference TRBV11-2 and TRBJ2-7, is EAGVAQSPRYKIIEKRQSVAFWCNPISGHATLYWYQQILGQGPKLLIQFQNNGVVDDSQLPKDRFSAERLKGVDSTLKIQPAKLEDSAVYLCASSFSDGYEQYFGPGTRLTVT.

V is TRBV6-5 and J is TRBJ1-6, with TRBD1 matching over 8 bases. The V segment lost 4 bases and the J segment 5 bases; nucleotides outside the gene matches: 4. The CDR3 has 15 amino acids. CDR1 and CDR2 from the germline V gene are MNHEY and SVGAGI. This chain's CDR3 is CASSLQGGDNSPLHF. The CDR3 DNA follows: TGTGCCAGCAGTTTACAGGGGGGGGATAATTCACCCCTCCACTTT.

The CDR3, as DNA: TGTGCCAGCGTTCCAGGACGTCGGGAGACCCAGTACTTC. This codes for CASVPGRRETQYF. This chain joins TRBV2 and TRBJ2-5; D call uncertain. The germline V gene encodes CDR1 SNHLY and CDR2 FYNNEI. The CDR3 sequence is 13 residues long. V lost 8 bases and J 5 bases, leaving 15 bases between the germline ends.

V is TRBV11-1 and J is TRBJ2-7, with TRBD2 as a possible D gene (5 bases). V gave up 1 base and J gave up 2 bases, with 12 bases separating them. The CDR3 contains 15 residues. Germline CDR1 is SGHAT and CDR2 is FQDESV (reference sequence). CDR3 sequence reads: CASSLGSAGTYEQYF. CDR3 sequence (DNA): TGTGCCAGCAGCTTAGGGTCGGCGGGTACCTACGAGCAGTACTTC.

The chain uses TRBV29-1 and TRBJ2-3; TRBD2 matches at 10 bases. Germline V gives CDR1 SQVTM, CDR2 ANQGSEA. This CDR3 is built from 13 residues. Germline trimming cut 6 bases from V and 5 bases from J; bases unmatched to any gene: 5. The CDR3 spells CSVSRTSGDTQYF. CDR3 DNA: TGCAGCGTCTCCCGGACTAGCGGAGATACGCAGTATTTT.

The chain carries TRBV9 and TRBJ2-1; 10 bases are shared with TRBD1. The CDR3 has 18 amino acids. Germline-derived CDR1 and CDR2 are SGDLS and YYNGEE. With V trimmed by 3 bases and J by 7 bases, 16 bases remained unmatched. The CDR3: CASSAVALPGQGKNEQFF. CDR3 nucleotides: TGTGCCAGCAGCGCAGTAGCGTTACCGGGACAGGGGAAAAATGAGCAGTTCTTC.

The CDR3 loop is CARREGPLDGYTF. The CDR3 DNA reads as TGTGCCAGACGCGAGGGGCCGCTGGATGGCTACACCTTC. The chain has TRBV30 and TRBJ1-2, with TRBD1 as a possible D gene (5 bases). Between the trimmed V and J ends, which lost 8 bases and 6 bases, there was a span of 19 bases. The CDR3 totals 13 residues. Germline V CDR1 and CDR2: GTSNPN, SVGIG (reference sequence). The variable domain in full, completed from reference TRBV30 and TRBJ1-2, reads SQTIHQWPATLVQPVGSPLSLECTVEGTSNPNLYWYRQAAGRGLQLLFYSVGIGQISSEVPQNLSASRPQDRQFILSSKKLLLSDSGFYLCARREGPLDGYTFGSGTRLTVV.

In its sample, this clone was seen a few times. The rearrangement uses TRBV14 and TRBJ2-2; TRBD2 agrees at 8 bases. This CDR3 is 13 amino acids long. Germline lookup yields CDR1 SGHDN and CDR2 FVKESK. V shed 2 bases, J shed 8 bases, and the junction held 1 base outside the gene matches. Written as DNA, the CDR3 is TGTGCCAGCAGCCAACTAGCGGGTGGGGAGCTGTTTTTT. Protein product: CASSQLAGGELFF. Full variable domain (remainder filled in from reference TRBV14 and TRBJ2-2): EAGVTQFPSHSVIEKGQTVTLRCDPISGHDNLYWYRRVMGKEIKFLLHFVKESKQDESGMPNNRFLAERTGGTYSTLKVQPAELEDSGVYFCASSQLAGGELFFGEGSRLTVL.

The chain is built from TRBV2 and TRBJ2-3; 8 bases align to TRBD2. CDR1 is SNHLY and CDR2 is FYNNEI in the germline V gene. V lost 7 bases, J lost 4 bases, and 13 bases stayed unmatched. This CDR3 contains 16 residues. Written as DNA, the CDR3 is TGTGCCAGCACCGGACTAGCCTTATTTGTCGCAGATACGCAGTATTTT. Translated: CASTGLALFVADTQYF.

The chain couples TRBV5-8 to TRBJ2-3; no clear D. V shed 3 bases and J shed 1 base, with 9 bases lying between them. Germline CDR1 and CDR2: SGHTS and YDEGEE. The CDR3 is 14 residues long. CDR3 coding DNA: TGTGCCAGCAGCTCCTTTCGGGGCACAGATACGCAGTATTTT. This translates into CASSSFRGTDTQYF.

This clone was counted between two and nine times. The rearrangement uses TRBV11-3 and TRBJ2-3; TRBD1 agrees at 9 bases. Germline V lookup: CDR1 SGHNT, CDR2 YENEEA. Unmatched junction bases numbered 3, after V lost 5 bases and J lost 6 bases. The CDR3 is 13 residues long. The CDR3 DNA is TGTGCCAGCAGCCGGACAGGGGTTGATACGCAGTATTTT. Encoded protein: CASSRTGVDTQYF. Together with reference TRBV11-3 and TRBJ2-3, the CDR3 gives the full variable domain: EAGVVQSPRYKIIEKKQPVAFWCNPISGHNTLYWYLQNLGQGPELLIRYENEEAVDDSQLPKDRFSAERLKGVDSTLKIQPAELGDSAVYLCASSRTGVDTQYFGPGTRLTVL.

This clone is a singleton in its sample. CDR3 region: CASSLEQGLEAFF. The CDR3 nucleotides read TGCGCCAGCAGCTTGGAACAGGGGCTTGAAGCTTTCTTT. The rearrangement uses TRBV5-1 and TRBJ1-1, with 7 bases lining up with TRBD1. V lost 0 bases and J lost 7; bases outside the gene matches: 3. The CDR3 is 13 residues long. Germline V CDR1 and CDR2: SGHRS, YFSETQ. The full variable domain, rest sourced from reference TRBV5-1 and TRBJ1-1, is KAGVTQTPRYLIKTRGQQVTLSCSPISGHRSVSWYQQTPGQGLQFLFEYFSETQRNKGNFPGRFSGRQFSNSRSEMNVSTLELGDSALYLCASSLEQGLEAFFGQGTRLTVV.

The gene calls are TRBV6-5 and TRBJ2-7; D might be TRBD1 (6 bases). Germline values: CDR1 MNHEY, CDR2 SVGAGI. V dropped 0 bases and J dropped 2 bases, with 8 bases sitting between them. The CDR3 extends over 14 amino acids. CDR3 in amino acids: CASSYSSGAYEQYF. DNA for the CDR3: TGTGCCAGCAGTTACTCGTCAGGGGCCTACGAGCAGTACTTC.

The chain has TRBV15 and TRBJ2-5, with 8 nucleotides matching TRBD1. Germline V gene lookup returns CDR1 LNHNV and CDR2 YYDKDF (reference sequence). The CDR3 contains 14 residues. The J segment lost 4 bases and the V segment lost 4 bases, leaving 5 bases of the junction unmatched. In nucleotides, the CDR3 is TGTGCCACCAGCACGTTAGGACAGGGAGAGACCCAGTACTTC. Translating it yields CATSTLGQGETQYF.

This clone occurred a few times. This chain connects TRBV5-6 to TRBJ1-2; maybe TRBD1 (5 bases). Per the germline V gene, CDR1 is SGHDT and CDR2 is YYEEEE. This CDR3 spans 14 amino acids. Deletions cut 3 bases from V and 8 bases from J, with 17 bases between. CDR3 DNA: TGTGCCAGCAGCTCCCTTGGGGGTTCTTGGGGCTACACCTTC. Amino acids: CASSSLGGSWGYTF.

This sequence joins TRBV9 and TRBJ2-7; D ambiguous. Trimming took 0 bases from V and 6 from J, leaving 7 bases between them. The CDR3 sequence is 12 residues long. CDR1 and CDR2 (germline): SGDLS, YYNGEE. CDR3 DNA: TGTGCCAGCAGCGTAGTGTCCGGCGAGCAGTACTTC. Encoded protein: CASSVVSGEQYF.